Listed below are T cell receptor beta chains from one sample, sequenced in a study of post-analysis software for immune sequencing data. From the PCR reads, TCRdb called clonotypes with MiXCR, one entry per CDR3 protein. The sample lists about 400,000 distinct CDR3 sequences; about a third were seen once. The specimen was blood. The receptors come from a girl between 5 and 17 years old with multiple sclerosis. The CDR3 runs from the conserved cysteine through the conserved F or W. A D gene is named only where the DNA matches it firmly. Size tells how often a clone was seen (once, few, many) or the class of an expanded clone, and some rows leave it out.

j_gene	d_gene	abundance	v_gene	CDR3aa	CDR3nt
TRBJ2-3	.	few	TRBV4-2	CASSQDSSTDTQYF	TGTGCCAGCAGCCAAGATTCTTCCACAGATACGCAGTATTTT
TRBJ1-5	.	few	TRBV7-9	CASSPGGQNNQPQHF	TGTGCCAGCAGCCCCGGGGGACAAAACAATCAGCCCCAGCATTTT
TRBJ1-4	.	.	TRBV7-2	CASSSWTEATNEKLFF	TGTGCCAGCAGCTCCTGGACGGAAGCAACTAATGAAAAACTGTTTTTT
TRBJ2-5	.	.	TRBV7-9	CASSLADQGETQYF	TGTGCCAGCAGCTTAGCAGATCAGGGGGAGACCCAGTACTTC
TRBJ2-5	TRBD2	few	TRBV6-5	CASSLLRGGRRETQYF	TGTGCCAGCAGTTTACTCCGGGGGGGCCGTCGTGAGACCCAGTACTTC
TRBJ1-1	.	few	TRBV12-3/TRBV12-4	CASRSTVGVGRTEAFF	TGTGCCAGCAGATCTACAGTGGGGGTGGGGAGGACTGAAGCTTTCTTT
TRBJ2-1	TRBD1	many	TRBV5-1	CASRPSGTVGYNEQFF	TGCGCCAGCAGGCCGTCCGGGACAGTGGGGTACAATGAGCAGTTCTTC
TRBJ2-7	.	few	TRBV6-4	CATKVASVEQYF	TGTGCCACCAAAGTGGCCTCCGTAGAGCAGTACTTC
TRBJ2-4	.	.	TRBV12-3/TRBV12-4	CASSFGGGIQYF	TGTGCCAGCAGTTTTGGGGGTGGCATTCAGTACTTC
TRBJ2-6	TRBD1	.	TRBV4-1	CASSQEGTGTAGANVLTF	TGCGCCAGCAGCCAAGAAGGGACAGGGACGGCTGGGGCCAACGTCCTGACTTTC
TRBJ1-5	TRBD1	.	TRBV18	CASSPRQGALGQPQHF	TGTGCCAGCTCACCGAGACAGGGGGCGCTGGGTCAGCCCCAGCATTTT
TRBJ2-5	TRBD2	few	TRBV7-2	CASSLEWREGRETQYF	TGTGCCAGCAGCTTAGAGTGGCGGGAGGGCCGGGAGACCCAGTACTTC
TRBJ1-6	TRBD1	few	TRBV12-3/TRBV12-4	CASSGGNNSPLHF	TGTGCCAGTTCAGGGGGAAATAATTCACCCCTCCACTTT
TRBJ2-1	TRBD1	once	TRBV5-1	CASNEGAASSYNEQFF	TGCGCCAGCAACGAGGGGGCTGCCTCATCTTACAATGAGCAGTTCTTC
TRBJ1-4	.	few	TRBV28	CASSLQGPGNGKLFF	TGTGCCAGCAGTTTACAGGGGCCAGGGAATGGAAAACTGTTTTTT
TRBJ2-1	.	.	TRBV5-6	CASSRHNEQFF	TGTGCCAGCAGCCGACACAATGAGCAGTTCTTC
TRBJ1-2	.	once	TRBV7-9	CASSLAHRTSRDYGYTF	TGTGCCAGCAGCTTAGCGCATCGGACAAGTAGGGACTATGGCTACACCTTC
TRBJ2-7	.	few	TRBV29-1	CSVEAGDIQYF	TGCAGCGTTGAAGCGGGGGATATTCAGTACTTC
TRBJ2-2	TRBD1	.	TRBV7-3	CASSQTGGNTGELFF	TGTGCCAGCAGCCAGACAGGGGGGAACACCGGGGAGCTGTTTTTT
TRBJ2-7	TRBD2	.	TRBV29-1	CSVKTSGGYKQYF	TGCAGCGTTAAGACTAGCGGGGGCTACAAGCAGTACTTC
TRBJ1-1	TRBD1	.	TRBV12-3/TRBV12-4	CASSFRGGNTEAFF	TGTGCCAGCAGTTTCAGGGGGGGGAACACTGAAGCTTTCTTT
TRBJ2-3	.	few	TRBV7-9	CASSPLGGSTDTQYF	TGTGCCAGCAGCCCACTGGGGGGATCCACAGATACGCAGTATTTT
TRBJ2-1	TRBD1	.	TRBV6-5	CASSYPGQGGNEQFF	TGTGCCAGCAGTTACCCCGGACAGGGGGGCAATGAGCAGTTCTTC
TRBJ2-4	.	few	TRBV4-1	CASKGRENIQYF	TGCGCCAGCAAGGGCAGGGAAAACATTCAGTACTTC
TRBJ2-5	.	many	TRBV3-1	CASSQGETQYF	TGTGCCAGCAGCCAGGGAGAGACCCAGTACTTC
TRBJ1-2	.	few	TRBV6-2/TRBV6-3	CASSLSIYGYTF	TGTGCCAGCAGCCTTTCGATCTATGGCTACACCTTC
TRBJ1-2	.	.	TRBV15	CATSEDRSYGYTF	TGTGCCACCAGCGAAGACAGGAGTTATGGCTACACCTTC
TRBJ1-2	TRBD1	few	TRBV6-6	CASTSQGANYGYTF	TGTGCCAGCACCTCGCAGGGGGCTAACTATGGCTACACCTTC
TRBJ1-2	.	few	TRBV12-3/TRBV12-4	CASSRQEYGYTF	TGTGCCAGCAGTAGACAGGAATATGGCTACACCTTC
TRBJ2-5	.	.	TRBV6-2/TRBV6-3	CASSWADQETQYF	TGTGCCAGCAGTTGGGCGGATCAAGAGACCCAGTACTTC
TRBJ2-1	.	.	TRBV6-5	CASSYTLRTASREQFF	TGTGCCAGCAGTTACACCCTAAGGACAGCCTCTCGGGAGCAGTTCTTC
TRBJ2-5	.	many	TRBV6-5	CASSSGSQETQYF	TGTGCCAGCAGCTCCGGGAGCCAAGAGACCCAGTACTTC
TRBJ2-1	TRBD2	.	TRBV20-1	CSAGGGGGPYNEQFF	TGCAGTGCTGGGGGTGGCGGGGGGCCCTACAATGAGCAGTTCTTC
TRBJ2-5	.	.	TRBV7-6	CASSRMNPGLSEGAQYF	TGTGCCAGCAGCCGTATGAACCCAGGACTCTCAGAGGGGGCCCAGTACTTC
TRBJ2-7	.	few	TRBV20-1	CSATGSSNPLYEQYF	TGCAGTGCAACCGGGTCCTCTAACCCCCTCTACGAGCAGTACTTC
TRBJ2-3	TRBD2	few	TRBV29-1	CSAYQGTSGVTDTQYF	TGCAGCGCCTACCAGGGGACTAGCGGGGTCACAGATACGCAGTATTTT
TRBJ2-1	TRBD2	many	TRBV5-1	CASSGSSGGAQNEQFF	TGCGCCAGCAGCGGGTCTAGCGGGGGAGCTCAAAATGAGCAGTTCTTC
TRBJ2-5	.	many	TRBV7-2	CASRPQAGVGETQYF	TGTGCCAGCAGACCACAGGCGGGTGTAGGGGAGACCCAGTACTTC
TRBJ2-2	.	few	TRBV15	CATNSRRGRRELFF	TGTGCCACCAACTCTCGGCGGGGGCGCAGGGAGCTGTTTTTT
TRBJ2-7	.	.	TRBV2	CACSFLYEQYF	TGTGCCTGCTCCTTTCTCTACGAGCAGTACTTC
TRBJ2-1	TRBD2	few	TRBV20-1	CSASFSGGSMQFF	TGCAGTGCTAGTTTTAGCGGGGGGTCCATGCAGTTCTTC
TRBJ2-5	TRBD1	.	TRBV12-3/TRBV12-4	CASRFDRERKTQYF	TGTGCCAGCAGGTTTGACAGGGAACGTAAGACCCAGTACTTC
TRBJ2-3	TRBD2	.	TRBV7-2	CASSSWIAGAFTDTQYF	TGTGCCAGCAGCTCCTGGATAGCGGGGGCGTTCACAGATACGCAGTATTTT
TRBJ2-1	TRBD1	.	TRBV3-1	CASSPQDRAKEQFF	TGTGCCAGCAGCCCTCAAGACAGGGCTAAGGAGCAGTTCTTC
TRBJ1-1	TRBD1	few	TRBV3-1	CASSQGGQGRAEAFF	TGTGCCAGCAGCCAAGGAGGACAGGGTCGGGCTGAAGCTTTCTTT
TRBJ2-1	.	few	TRBV6-1	CASTVTFYNEQFF	TGTGCCAGCACCGTGACTTTCTACAATGAGCAGTTCTTC
TRBJ1-6	.	.	TRBV5-6	CASSSLLLKDSPLHF	TGTGCCAGCAGCTCCCTCCTACTCAAGGATTCACCCCTCCACTTT
TRBJ2-7	.	.	TRBV7-3	CASSLNQGPYEQYF	TGTGCCAGCAGCTTAAATCAGGGGCCCTACGAGCAGTACTTC
TRBJ1-1	TRBD1	.	TRBV15	CATSRVLTGGTEAFF	TGTGCCACCAGCAGAGTGTTGACAGGGGGCACTGAAGCTTTCTTT
TRBJ1-1	.	.	TRBV3-1	CASSQAGDTEAFF	TGTGCCAGCAGCCAAGCAGGGGACACTGAAGCTTTCTTT
TRBJ2-2	TRBD1	.	TRBV29-1	CSVYLLDRGATTGELFF	TGCAGCGTTTACCTCCTGGACAGGGGGGCTACCACCGGGGAGCTGTTTTTT
TRBJ2-5	.	once	TRBV11-2	CASSLAPGLLDEQYF	TGTGCCAGCAGCTTAGCCCCGGGCCTTTTGGATGAGCAGTACTTC
TRBJ1-5	.	.	TRBV19	CASSPLSSTGYGPQHF	TGTGCCAGTAGCCCTCTTTCCTCAACAGGGTACGGGCCCCAGCATTTT
TRBJ2-5	.	few	TRBV6-2/TRBV6-3	CARAPGPYQETQYF	TGTGCCCGAGCTCCGGGTCCCTACCAAGAGACCCAGTACTTC
TRBJ2-5	TRBD2	.	TRBV4-1	CASSRTSAQETQYF	TGCGCCAGCAGTAGGACTAGCGCCCAAGAGACCCAGTACTTC
TRBJ2-5	TRBD2	few	TRBV11-1	CASSLRIIAGPQETQYF	TGTGCCAGCAGCTTAAGGATTATAGCGGGGCCCCAAGAGACCCAGTACTTC
TRBJ1-6	.	.	TRBV2	CASSERGAWTLHF	TGTGCCAGCAGTGAACGGGGAGCTTGGACCCTCCACTTT
TRBJ2-3	.	once	TRBV12-3/TRBV12-4	CASSSGIGDTQYF	TGTGCCAGCAGTTCGGGTATCGGGGATACGCAGTATTTT
TRBJ2-7	.	.	TRBV2	CASRGIAGEQYF	TGTGCCTCGAGGGGAATCGCGGGCGAGCAGTACTTC
TRBJ2-1	TRBD2	.	TRBV12-3/TRBV12-4	CASSFAGGNEQFF	TGTGCCAGCAGTTTCGCGGGGGGCAATGAGCAGTTCTTC